The clone carrying this T cell receptor (beta chain) occurred a few times. The antigen is not known. The data are from a study of blood T cells in healthy people across ages. Regarding the study as a whole: The diversity estimates, figures obtained from one million T cells, were considered underestimates.

CDR3 size: 16 residues. Per germline, CDR1 SNHLY and CDR2 FYNNEI. V lost 2 bases and J lost 4; bases outside the gene matches: 7. The use of a sample-barcoded 5' primer and a J-beta primer mix characterized a second PCR of about 6 to 12 cycles. TCRdb independently ran MiXCR on the 5' RACE reads; one entry per CDR3 protein. Here the sample spans about a million distinct CDR3 sequences, more than 30% being singletons. The rearrangement uses TRBV2 and TRBJ2-3, with 9 bases that match TRBD1. This clonotype was sampled from a man younger than 30 in good health. Sequencing used blood. The CDR3 region has the DNA TGTGCCAGCAGTGAAATGGGGACAGGGCGGTCAGATACGCAGTATTTT. Translating gives CASSEMGTGRSDTQYF.